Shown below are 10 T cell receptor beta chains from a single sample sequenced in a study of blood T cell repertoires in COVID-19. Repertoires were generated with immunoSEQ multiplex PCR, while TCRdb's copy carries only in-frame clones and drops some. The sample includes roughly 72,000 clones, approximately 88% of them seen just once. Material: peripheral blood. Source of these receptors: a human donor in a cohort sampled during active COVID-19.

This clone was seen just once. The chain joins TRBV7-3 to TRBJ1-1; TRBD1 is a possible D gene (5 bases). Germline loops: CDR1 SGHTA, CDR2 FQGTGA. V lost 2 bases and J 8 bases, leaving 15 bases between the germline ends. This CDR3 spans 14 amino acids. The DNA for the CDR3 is TGTGCCAGCAGCTTAGGCTTTTCGGGGGGAGAAGCTTTCTTT. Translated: CASSLGFSGGEAFF.

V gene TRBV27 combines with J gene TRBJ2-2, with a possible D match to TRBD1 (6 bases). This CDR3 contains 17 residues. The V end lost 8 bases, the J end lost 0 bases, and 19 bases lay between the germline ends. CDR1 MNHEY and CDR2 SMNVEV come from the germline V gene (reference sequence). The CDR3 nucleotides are TGTGCCAGCTCACGCCTCTTTGGGACACCGAACACCGGGGAGCTGTTTTTT. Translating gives CASSRLFGTPNTGELFF.

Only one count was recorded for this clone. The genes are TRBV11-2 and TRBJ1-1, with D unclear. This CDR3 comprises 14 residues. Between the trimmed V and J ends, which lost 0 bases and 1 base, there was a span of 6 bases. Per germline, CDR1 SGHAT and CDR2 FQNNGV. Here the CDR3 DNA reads TGTGCCAGCAGCTTAGATGGGCGGAACACTGAAGCTTTCTTT. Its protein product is CASSLDGRNTEAFF.

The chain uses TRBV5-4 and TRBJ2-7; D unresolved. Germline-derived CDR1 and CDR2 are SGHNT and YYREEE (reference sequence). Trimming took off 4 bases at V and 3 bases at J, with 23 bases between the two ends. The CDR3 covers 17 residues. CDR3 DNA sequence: TGTGCCAGCAGCAACCGGCAGGTAGACCCCATGGGCTACGAGCAGTACTTC. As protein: CASSNRQVDPMGYEQYF.

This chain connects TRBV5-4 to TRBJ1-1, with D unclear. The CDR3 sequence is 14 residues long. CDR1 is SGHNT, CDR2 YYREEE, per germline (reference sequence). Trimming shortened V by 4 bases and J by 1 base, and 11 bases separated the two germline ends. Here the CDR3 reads CASSRERANTEAFF. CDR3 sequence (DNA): TGTGCCAGCAGCCGGGAACGAGCGAACACTGAAGCTTTCTTT.

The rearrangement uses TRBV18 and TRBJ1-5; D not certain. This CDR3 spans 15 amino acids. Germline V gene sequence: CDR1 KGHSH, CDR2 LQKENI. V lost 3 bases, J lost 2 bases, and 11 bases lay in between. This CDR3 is CASSPGQVGNQPQHF. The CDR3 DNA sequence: TGTGCCAGCTCACCTGGTCAGGTCGGCAATCAGCCCCAGCATTTT.

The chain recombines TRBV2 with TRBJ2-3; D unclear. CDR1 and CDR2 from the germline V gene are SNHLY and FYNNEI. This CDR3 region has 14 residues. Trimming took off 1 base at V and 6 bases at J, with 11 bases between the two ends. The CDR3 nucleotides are TGTGCCAGCAGTGAAGTGGGCCCGCTGGATACGCAGTATTTT. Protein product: CASSEVGPLDTQYF.

In DNA, the CDR3 is TGTGCCAGTAAGGGCCCCGGGGACAGGCTAGGGGATGAGCAGTTCTTC. This encodes CASKGPGDRLGDEQFF. The rearrangement joins TRBV19 to TRBJ2-1; 8 nucleotides match TRBD1. Looked up from germline, CDR1 is LNHDA and CDR2 is SQIVND (reference sequence). This CDR3 has 16 residues. The J segment lost 8 bases and the V segment lost 7 bases, leaving 16 bases of the junction unmatched.

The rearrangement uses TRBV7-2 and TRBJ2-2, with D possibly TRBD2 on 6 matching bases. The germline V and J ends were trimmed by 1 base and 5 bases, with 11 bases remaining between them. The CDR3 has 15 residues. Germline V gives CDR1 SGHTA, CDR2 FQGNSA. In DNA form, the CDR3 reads TGTGCCAGCAGCTTAGAAGCGGGTAGTACCGGGGAGCTGTTTTTT. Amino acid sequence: CASSLEAGSTGELFF.

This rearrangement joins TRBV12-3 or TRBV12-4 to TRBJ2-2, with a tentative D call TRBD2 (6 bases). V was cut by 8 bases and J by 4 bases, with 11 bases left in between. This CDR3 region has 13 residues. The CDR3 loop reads CASQGLITGELFF. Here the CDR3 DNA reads TGTGCCAGCCAGGGACTTATCACCGGGGAGCTGTTTTTT.